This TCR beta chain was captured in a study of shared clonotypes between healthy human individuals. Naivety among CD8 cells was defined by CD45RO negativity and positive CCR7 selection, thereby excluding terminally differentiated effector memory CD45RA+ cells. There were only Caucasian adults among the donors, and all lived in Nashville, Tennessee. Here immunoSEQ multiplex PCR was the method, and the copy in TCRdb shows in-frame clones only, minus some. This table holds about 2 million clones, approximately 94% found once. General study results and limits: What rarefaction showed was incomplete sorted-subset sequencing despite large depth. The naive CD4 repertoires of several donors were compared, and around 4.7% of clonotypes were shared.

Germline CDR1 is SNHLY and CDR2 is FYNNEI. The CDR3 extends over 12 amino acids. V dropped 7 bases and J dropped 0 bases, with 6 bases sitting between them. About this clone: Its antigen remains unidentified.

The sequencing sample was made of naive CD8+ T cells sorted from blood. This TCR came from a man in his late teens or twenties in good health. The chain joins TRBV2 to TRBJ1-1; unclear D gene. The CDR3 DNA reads TGTGCCAGCATGGCGGTGAACACTGAAGCTTTCTTT. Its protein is CASMAVNTEAFF.